The next 4 T cell receptor beta chains were all read from a single sample in a study of T cells expressing NK-cell markers. TCRdb re-called the 5' RACE reads; one entry per CDR3 protein, DNA not given. Listed are 200,000 to 300,000 distinct CDR3 sequences; around 4.3% falls within the top ten. Sequences were obtained from blood T cells: a sorted CD56 or NKG2C T cell subset, CD4+ or CD8+ T cells, or bulk PBMC T cells (not recorded which). Receptor source: a woman aged 18-70 years in good health.

The chain combines TRBV12-3 or TRBV12-4 with TRBJ1-5; TCRdb calls TRBD1, which cannot be checked without DNA. This CDR3 is built from 16 residues. The CDR3 reads CASSSARDRLTKPQHF.

V usage is TRBV29-1 and J usage is TRBJ2-1; the TCRdb D gene call, TRBD1, has no DNA to confirm it. The CDR3 covers 18 residues. Per the germline V gene, CDR1 is SQVTM and CDR2 is ANQGSEA. The CDR3: CSVGSDREAGLRSHEQFF.

V is TRBV21-1 and J is TRBJ2-7. TRBV21-1 constitutes a pseudogene. The CDR3 extends over 11 amino acids. CDR3: CASSKASEQYF.

This chain uses TRBV7-2 with TRBJ2-3; TCRdb outputs TRBD2, but without DNA this stays unchecked. The CDR3 covers 13 residues. Germline V CDR1 and CDR2: SGHTA, FQGNSA. This CDR3 is CASRKREVDTQYF.